Listed here are 27 T cell receptor beta chains from one sample, sequenced in a study of T cell repertoires in ileal Crohn's disease (dated by TCRdb to the late 2010s). Library preparation used the immunoSEQ multiplex PCR assay. The table comes from immuneACCESS by way of TCRdb, which keeps in-frame sequences with V and J called. Part of the clones is missing from these tables; in studies checked, under half for an unresolved V gene and the rest for unknown reasons. The sample profile shows some 14,000 clones; 87% of them were found once. Over 3.5% of the sample belongs to the ten largest clones. Sequencing used ileal tissue. These receptors were collected from an adult with Crohn's disease.

The V call is TRBV4-2, the J call TRBJ2-4; D is possibly TRBD2 (6 bases). CDR1 and CDR2 from the germline V gene are LGHNA and YNFKEQ. The CDR3 extends over 16 amino acids. Between the trimmed V and J ends, which lost 1 base and 6 bases, there was a span of 16 bases. The CDR3 DNA reads as TGTGCCAGCAGCCAAGGGGAAGGAGGGGCCGGAAACATTCAGTACTTC. Its protein product is CASSQGEGGAGNIQYF.

The chain recombines TRBV29-1 with TRBJ1-1; no reliable D call. The V gene lost 5 bases and the J gene lost 1 base, with 11 bases spanning the gap. The CDR3 contains 13 residues. Germline CDR1 reads SQVTM; CDR2 reads ANQGSEA. CDR3 DNA: TGCAGCGTTAATAGAGCCGCGAACACTGAAGCTTTCTTT. It yields the protein CSVNRAANTEAFF.

The J gene is TRBJ1-1, the V gene TRBV19; maybe TRBD1 (6 bases). V shed 1 base and J shed 5 bases, with 11 bases lying between them. This CDR3 has 14 amino acids. CDR1 is LNHDA, CDR2 SQIVND, per germline (reference sequence). CDR3 sequence reads: CASSIGRGQTEAFF. The CDR3 bases are TGTGCCAGTAGTATAGGGCGAGGACAGACTGAAGCTTTCTTT. Combining the CDR3 with reference TRBV19 and TRBJ1-1 gives the whole variable domain DGGITQSPKYLFRKEGQNVTLSCEQNLNHDAMYWYRQDPGQGLRLIYYSQIVNDFQKGDIAEGYSVSREKKESFPLTVTSAQKNPTAFYLCASSIGRGQTEAFFGQGTRLTVV.

The chain uses TRBV5-1 and TRBJ1-2; a possible D gene is TRBD1 (6 bases). V was pared by 2 bases and J by 3 bases, with 14 bases between. CDR1 and CDR2 (germline): SGHRS, YFSETQ. The CDR3 spans 15 residues. The CDR3 protein is CASSLLVAGDYGYTF. In DNA, the CDR3 is TGCGCCAGCAGCTTATTGGTGGCAGGGGACTATGGCTACACCTTC. The full variable domain, in which reference TRBV5-1 and TRBJ1-2 provide the parts outside the CDR3, is KAGVTQTPRYLIKTRGQQVTLSCSPISGHRSVSWYQQTPGQGLQFLFEYFSETQRNKGNFPGRFSGRQFSNSRSEMNVSTLELGDSALYLCASSLLVAGDYGYTFGSGTRLTVV.

V usage is TRBV9 and J usage is TRBJ1-4; TRBD1 is a possible D gene (5 bases). CDR1 SGDLS and CDR2 YYNGEE come from the germline V gene. The CDR3 is 16 residues long. The V and J ends lost 3 bases and 8 bases respectively, with 20 bases between them. The CDR3 bases are TGTGCCAGCAGCGCTCGCGTGGGGGAGGGTGGAGAAAAACTGTTTTTT. It translates to CASSARVGEGGEKLFF.

The V gene is TRBV5-6, the J gene TRBJ1-6; 8 bases map to TRBD1. The CDR3 sequence is 15 residues long. CDR1 is SGHDT and CDR2 is YYEEEE in the germline V gene. Trimming removed 5 bases from V and 7 bases from J; junction bases left unmatched: 8. CDR3 nucleotides: TGTGCCAGCAGACCCCTCGACAGGGGCAATTCACCCCTCCACTTT. Translating gives CASRPLDRGNSPLHF.

The chain uses TRBV7-3 and TRBJ2-3; 8 bases are shared with TRBD2. The V gene end was trimmed by 4 bases and the J gene end by 3 bases; junction bases not matched to a gene: 6. This CDR3 has 15 residues. Germline V gives CDR1 SGHTA, CDR2 FQGTGA. CDR3 protein: CASSSSGGGTDTQYF. CDR3 nucleotides: TGTGCCAGCAGCTCCTCTGGCGGGGGGACAGATACGCAGTATTTT.

The V call is TRBV19, the J call TRBJ2-7, with 7 nucleotides matching TRBD1. The J segment lost 7 bases and the V segment lost 5 bases, leaving 8 bases of the junction unmatched. Germline V CDR1 and CDR2: LNHDA, SQIVND (reference sequence). The CDR3 sequence is 13 residues long. The DNA of the CDR3 is TGTGCCAGTAGTTTAACAGGGGTGAAGGAGCAGTACTTC. Protein: CASSLTGVKEQYF.

The rearrangement uses TRBV19 and TRBJ2-3; TRBD1 matches 9 bases. The V gene's germline CDR1 is LNHDA and CDR2 SQIVND (reference sequence). The CDR3 extends over 16 amino acids. Trimming at V came to 3 bases and at J to 5 bases, leaving 9 bases not matched to a gene. The CDR3 reads CASSIYTGGDGDTQYF. In nucleotides, the CDR3 is TGTGCCAGTAGTATTTATACAGGGGGCGACGGAGATACGCAGTATTTT.

The chain has TRBV5-1 and TRBJ1-2; no clear D gene. The CDR3 is 13 amino acids. Trimming took 0 bases from V and 6 from J, leaving 9 bases between them. Germline CDR1 SGHRS, CDR2 YFSETQ. DNA for the CDR3: TGCGCCAGCAGCTTGGAGTGGGGAGATGGCTACACCTTC. This translates into CASSLEWGDGYTF. The full variable domain, rest sourced from reference TRBV5-1 and TRBJ1-2, is KAGVTQTPRYLIKTRGQQVTLSCSPISGHRSVSWYQQTPGQGLQFLFEYFSETQRNKGNFPGRFSGRQFSNSRSEMNVSTLELGDSALYLCASSLEWGDGYTFGSGTRLTVV.

The chain recombines TRBV29-1 with TRBJ1-2; 8 bases are a match to TRBD1. V was pared by 1 base and J by 1 base, with 2 bases of the junction left unmatched. The CDR3 is 14 residues long. Germline-derived CDR1 and CDR2 are SQVTM and ANQGSEA. The CDR3 coding sequence is TGCAGCGTTGAAGGGGGACAGGATAACTATGGCTACACCTTC. The encoded protein is CSVEGGQDNYGYTF.

V usage is TRBV2 and J usage is TRBJ1-4; 7 bases agree with TRBD1. The CDR3 is 14 residues long. The V gene's germline CDR1 is SNHLY and CDR2 FYNNEI. V was clipped by 5 bases and J by 7 bases; unmatched bases: 7. CDR3 coding DNA: TGTGCCAGCAGTACGACAGGGTTTGGTGAAAAACTGTTTTTT. This encodes CASSTTGFGEKLFF.

This chain joins TRBV7-2 and TRBJ1-2; D is possibly TRBD1 (5 bases). The CDR3 has 11 residues. Germline V gene data show CDR1 as SGHTA and CDR2 as FQGNSA. The CDR3 coding sequence is TGTGCGACGGGGGATGTTAATGGCTACACCTTC. Its protein product is CATGDVNGYTF.

The chain links TRBV5-3 to TRBJ2-3; the D is unclear. TRBV5-3 is designated an ORF whose function remains uncertain. Trimming shortened V by 7 bases and J by 2 bases, and 17 bases separated the two germline ends. The CDR3 loop spans 15 amino acids. The CDR3 is CARGVRKQYTDTQYF. CDR3 sequence (DNA): TGTGCCAGAGGCGTGAGGAAGCAATACACAGATACGCAGTATTTT.

This rearrangement joins TRBV2 to TRBJ2-7, with 13 bases that match TRBD2. This CDR3 comprises 15 residues. The J segment lost 6 bases and the V segment lost 4 bases, leaving 6 bases of the junction unmatched. Germline V gives CDR1 SNHLY, CDR2 FYNNEI. The CDR3 sequence: CASSVLAGGGLEQYF. As DNA, the CDR3 is TGTGCCAGCAGTGTACTAGCGGGGGGGGGTCTCGAGCAGTACTTC. The full variable domain, its missing parts supplied by reference TRBV2 and TRBJ2-7, is EPEVTQTPSHQVTQMGQEVILRCVPISNHLYFYWYRQILGQKVEFLVSFYNNEISEKSEIFDDQFSVERPDGSNFTLKIRSTKLEDSAMYFCASSVLAGGGLEQYFGPGTRLTVT.

The chain couples TRBV6-5 to TRBJ1-6, with D hard to call. This CDR3 has 14 amino acids. The V end lost 6 bases, the J end lost 6 bases, and 12 bases lay between the germline ends. Germline assignment: CDR1 MNHEY and CDR2 SVGAGI. The DNA of the CDR3 is TGTGCCAGCAGCATAGGTCGGAGTAATTCACCCCTCCACTTT. Translation: CASSIGRSNSPLHF.

The CDR3 protein is CASSTTGYWGEKLFF. The CDR3 DNA reads TGCGCCAGCAGCACTACAGGATATTGGGGTGAAAAACTGTTTTTT. The J gene is TRBJ1-4, the V gene TRBV5-1; possibly TRBD1 for D (5 bases). The CDR3 consists of 15 residues. V was shortened by 4 bases and J by 7 bases, with 17 bases between the two germline ends. The germline V gene has CDR1 SGHRS and CDR2 YFSETQ.

The count of this clone is one. V usage is TRBV5-1 and J usage is TRBJ1-1; weak D call: TRBD1 (6 bases). Germline-derived CDR1 and CDR2 are SGHRS and YFSETQ. There are 15 residues in the CDR3. Trimming removed 0 bases at V and 8 bases at J, with 17 bases between. The CDR3 region is CASSLESRVTGEAFF. CDR3 DNA sequence: TGCGCCAGCAGCTTGGAATCGAGGGTCACAGGGGAAGCTTTCTTT. Full variable domain (outside the CDR3, taken from reference TRBV5-1 and TRBJ1-1): KAGVTQTPRYLIKTRGQQVTLSCSPISGHRSVSWYQQTPGQGLQFLFEYFSETQRNKGNFPGRFSGRQFSNSRSEMNVSTLELGDSALYLCASSLESRVTGEAFFGQGTRLTVV.

This chain uses TRBV5-1 with TRBJ1-5; D unclear. The CDR3 is made up of 15 amino acids. V lost 3 bases and J lost 0, with 10 bases in between. CDR1 is SGHRS and CDR2 is YFSETQ in the germline V gene. This CDR3 reads CASSWAGDSNQPQHF. CDR3 DNA: TGCGCCAGCAGCTGGGCAGGCGATAGCAATCAGCCCCAGCATTTT.

The chain couples TRBV5-8 to TRBJ1-2; D gene ambiguous. This CDR3 spans 12 amino acids. Trimming took 0 bases from V and 9 from J, leaving 9 bases between them. CDR1 and CDR2 from the germline V gene are SGHTS and YDEGEE. Here the CDR3 reads CASSLDQASYTF. The CDR3 DNA reads as TGTGCCAGCAGCTTGGACCAGGCCAGCTACACCTTC. Based on the CDR3 plus reference TRBV5-8 and TRBJ1-2, the full variable domain is EAGVTQSPTHLIKTRGQQATLRCSPISGHTSVYWYQQALGLGLQFLLWYDEGEERNRGNFPPRFSGRQFPNYSSELNVNALELEDSALYLCASSLDQASYTFGSGTRLTVV.

In this sample, this clone turned up a few times. The gene calls are TRBV27 and TRBJ2-7; perhaps TRBD2 as D (5 bases). Deletions cut 8 bases from V and 6 bases from J, with 11 bases between. This CDR3 contains 11 residues. Germline V gene sequence: CDR1 MNHEY, CDR2 SMNVEV (reference sequence). CDR3 sequence (DNA): TGTGCCAGCTCACCAGGAGGCGAGCAGTACTTC. It yields the protein CASSPGGEQYF.

The chain recombines TRBV19 with TRBJ2-7; 8 nucleotides agree with TRBD1. Germline loops: CDR1 LNHDA, CDR2 SQIVND (reference sequence). This CDR3 has 14 residues. After removal of 4 bases from V and 5 bases from J, the junction contained 7 bases not matched to a gene. The DNA for the CDR3 is TGTGCCAGTAGTAGGGGGGACAGGATTCACGAGCAGTACTTC. Protein sequence: CASSRGDRIHEQYF.

The CDR3 DNA is TGTGCCAGCATAGCCCTGAACACTGAAGCTTTCTTT. This sequence encodes CASIALNTEAFF. The chain joins TRBV2 to TRBJ1-1; D is uncertain. The V and J ends lost 7 bases and 0 bases respectively, with 6 bases between them. The V gene's germline CDR1 is SNHLY and CDR2 FYNNEI. The CDR3 is 12 amino acids.

V usage is TRBV14 and J usage is TRBJ2-7, with D perhaps TRBD1 (6 bases). V lost 0 bases to trimming and J lost 6 bases, with 9 bases between them. The CDR3 runs 13 residues. The germline gives CDR1 SGHDN, CDR2 FVKESK. CDR3 protein: CASSQEIGGEQYF. CDR3 coding DNA: TGTGCCAGCAGCCAAGAAATAGGGGGCGAGCAGTACTTC.

The V and J genes are TRBV7-8 and TRBJ2-5, with 11 bases identical to TRBD2. Germline CDR1 reads SGHVS; CDR2 reads FQNEAQ. CDR3 size: 16 residues. V shed 5 bases, J shed 1 base, and the junction held 6 bases outside the gene matches. CDR3 loop: CASSSGGLAVQETQYF. CDR3 DNA sequence: TGTGCCAGCAGCAGCGGGGGACTAGCGGTCCAAGAGACCCAGTACTTC. Filled out from reference TRBV7-8 and TRBJ2-5, the complete variable domain reads GAGVSQSPRYKVAKRGQDVALRCDPISGHVSLFWYQQALGQGPEFLTYFQNEAQLDKSGLPSDRFFAERPEGSVSTLKIQRTQQEDSAVYLCASSSGGLAVQETQYFGPGTRLLVL.

The rearrangement links TRBV27 to TRBJ1-6; 9 bases agree with TRBD1. The CDR3 runs to 16 residues. After removal of 4 bases from V and 7 bases from J, the junction contained 8 bases not matched to a gene. CDR1 and CDR2 from the germline V gene are MNHEY and SMNVEV (reference sequence). The CDR3 loop is CASSSSGTGRNSPLHF. The CDR3 DNA sequence: TGTGCCAGCAGTTCTTCCGGGACAGGGAGAAATTCACCCCTCCACTTT.

The V call is TRBV15, the J call TRBJ2-3, with D tentatively TRBD2 (6 bases). V shed 5 bases and J shed 6 bases, with 18 bases lying between them. From germline, CDR1 is LNHNV and CDR2 YYDKDF (reference sequence). The CDR3 totals 15 residues. The chain's CDR3 is CATSPVGRSVDTQYF. DNA for the CDR3: TGTGCCACCAGCCCCGTAGGGAGGTCGGTCGATACGCAGTATTTT. Combining the CDR3 with reference TRBV15 and TRBJ2-3 gives the whole variable domain DAMVIQNPRYQVTQFGKPVTLSCSQTLNHNVMYWYQQKSSQAPKLLFHYYDKDFNNEADTPDNFQSRRPNTSFCFLDIRSPGLGDTAMYLCATSPVGRSVDTQYFGPGTRLTVL.